The rows below give T cell receptor beta chains drawn from one sample of a study of pediatric ulcerative colitis. Profiling relied on immunoSEQ multiplex PCR, and the TCRdb table lists in-frame clones only, not all of them. Of roughly 70,000 clones listed, 85% to 90% were seen once; the top ten hold about 3%. Sequencing was carried out using blood. These receptors came from a boy younger than 18 with severe ulcerative colitis. The CDR3 runs from the conserved cysteine through the conserved F or W. Fields, in order: D gene, clone size, J gene, V gene, CDR3 DNA, CDR3 protein. D genes are given only for firm matches. Some rows have no size entry. The others give once, few or many, or a class for an expanded clone.

TRBD1,NA,TRBJ2-5,TRBV11-2,TGTGCCAGCAGCTTAAGCACAGGGGGCCAAGAGACCCAGTACTTC,CASSLSTGGQETQYF
NA,NA,TRBJ1-1,TRBV4-2,TGTGCCAGCAGCCAAGAACCCGGACCCTCAATAAGGGGGTCCACTGAAGCTTTCTTT,CASSQEPGPSIRGSTEAFF
TRBD1,few,TRBJ1-5,TRBV2,TGTGCCAGCAGAGGACAGGGAGATCAGCCCCAGCATTTT,CASRGQGDQPQHF
TRBD1,once,TRBJ1-2,TRBV7-2,TGTGCCAGCAGCCCCGGGACAGGGGGCGCTCAGGTCTATGGCTACACCTTC,CASSPGTGGAQVYGYTF
TRBD1,NA,TRBJ2-4,TRBV9,TGTGCCAGCAGTGACCACAAGACAGGGGAAAAAAACATTCAGTACTTC,CASSDHKTGEKNIQYF
TRBD2,NA,TRBJ2-1,TRBV10-2,TGCGCCAGCAGTGAGCAGGTACTAGCGGGAGGACCCTACAATGAGCAGTTCTTC,CASSEQVLAGGPYNEQFF
NA,few,TRBJ1-3,TRBV27,TGTGCCAGCAGTTCAGGCCACTCTGGAAACACCATATATTTT,CASSSGHSGNTIYF
NA,once,TRBJ2-7,TRBV7-2,TGTGCCAGCAGCCCCCCTCTCGGGTGGGCGGAGGCGGCCTACGAGCAGTACTTC,CASSPPLGWAEAAYEQYF
NA,NA,TRBJ2-1,TRBV7-9,TGTGCCAGCAGCTCTCCGCTAGGCGGTCAGGGTGGTGAGCAGTTCTTC,CASSSPLGGQGGEQFF
TRBD2,NA,TRBJ2-7,TRBV18,TGTGCCAGCTCACCATGGGGCGGGAGGTCCTACGAGCAGTACTTC,CASSPWGGRSYEQYF
NA,NA,TRBJ1-2,TRBV6-5,TGTGCCAGCAGAGAACAGGGCTCCTATGGCTACACCTTC,CASREQGSYGYTF
NA,NA,TRBJ1-2,TRBV11-2,TGTGCCAGCAGTCCTCTTCGGGGAATCGTCTATGGCTACACCTTC,CASSPLRGIVYGYTF